This TCR beta chain was found in a study of naive and memory T cell subsets (dated by TCRdb to the late 2010s). Some background on the complete study: An open-source, UMI-based TCR alpha and beta sequencing pipeline was applied to sorted naive and memory peripheral blood T cell subsets. RNA was DNase-treated and reverse transcribed with TCR constant-region primers, mostly using SuperScript III. Complete agreement was observed between the functional CMV T cell responses and the IgG serology results.

CDR1 and CDR2, per the germline V gene, are MNHEY and SVGAGI. CDR3 length: 15 amino acids, cysteine to phenylalanine. Only CDR3 DNA remains: 45 bases, in frame from the first base. Trimming removed 10 bases from V and 3 bases from J, leaving 19 bases between the germline ends. From the second PCR step onward, the TCR alpha chain libraries and the TCR beta chain libraries were amplified separately. Donor CMV status was determined by IFNgamma production from CD4+ T cells after overnight stimulation of fresh PBMCs with CMV viral lysate. Using Miltenyi beads, CD4 T cells were first positively selected, and CD8 T cells were then positively selected from the CD4-negative fraction. Cells stained for CD3, CD4, CD8, CD45RA, CD27 and a live/dead dye were sorted on a BD Aria II into four subsets by CD45RA and CD27. A few healthy volunteers provided blood, and the blood of each volunteer was split into CD4 and CD8 T cells and then into four differentiation subsets. Approximately 120 ml of peripheral blood was collected from each donor, and PBMC were isolated by Ficoll-Paque PLUS density-gradient centrifugation. After sorting, cells were lysed in RLT buffer, RNA was extracted using a Qiagen RNeasy kit, and the extracted RNA was stored at -80 degrees C.

A remark on this clonotype: The antigen it recognizes is unknown. No qualities accompany the bases; no much larger clone lies one base away.

Beyond this particular receptor, the publication reports: After error correction, over 90% of naive TCR sequences appeared only once, giving much steeper abundance distributions than memory subsets. RNA-based TCR counts may be influenced by expression changes linked to T cell activation and differentiation. Gini index rose and Shannon and inverse Simpson diversity fell from naive through CM, EM and EMRA in both CD4 and CD8 cells. TCR abundance followed a power law whose exponent differed between naive and memory subsets but was consistent across the three individuals. A few larger clonotypes were present in naive repertoires, especially CD8 naive repertoires, and these clonotypes were possibly memory cells re-expressing CD45RA. The repertoire findings for the naive and memory subsets could not be validated against a ground truth because none was available. Clonotypes were defined as single alpha or beta chain sequences, not paired alpha/beta receptors.

Library preparation was by UMI-ligation and nested PCR. To cover both TRBC1 and TRBC2, the beta constant-region primer consisted of an equimolar mix of two oligonucleotides. The ligated cDNA went through four rounds of PCR with nested alpha and beta constant-region primers together with the SP2 primer. A single-stranded oligonucleotide carrying the SP2 primer and a 12-nucleotide UMI was ligated to the 3' end of the cDNA by T4 RNA ligase 1. Incubation of the ligation reaction lasted roughly 18-24 hours at 16 degrees C. To avoid over-amplification, PCR2 was usually performed as a SYBR Green qPCR and halted once a predetermined threshold was reached. All purifications after the first were performed with Agencourt AMPure XP magnetic beads. Libraries were quantified by Qubit and checked on a TapeStation, where a main peak was expected near 650 bp. Sequencing of the pooled libraries was done on an Illumina MiSeq using v2 2x251 paired-end kits, which typically yielded roughly 0.95-2.3 million reads per sample. Each sample's library went into the pool at roughly 4 nM, and 5-7% PhiX was added to help with cluster recognition. Processing in the source paper ran as follows. Using tag matching that tolerated one base-pair mismatch, Decombinator assigned V and J genes to FASTQ reads that had been processed by Demultiplexor. UMIs were used by Collapsinator to correct both sequencing errors and frequency errors arising from PCR heterogeneity. CDR3Translator translated TCRs and extracted CDR3s from the conserved cysteine to the FGXG phenylalanine, flagging non-productive sequences. Gini, Shannon entropy and inverse Simpson indices were calculated on repertoires that had been subsampled to equal numbers of UMI-defined TCRs. Clonotype abundance distributions were fitted to a power law by maximum likelihood within the linear range. When run on a single naive CD8 sample, MIGEC and the pipeline yielded similar UMI counts, similar unique TCR numbers and similar clonal distributions. One analysis removed from the naive repertoire any naive TCRs that were also found in any memory subset from the same donor. A set of some 7,000 CMV-associated CDR3 sequences, compiled from VDJdb and a published dataset, was used to search the repertoires. TCRdb redid the processing of the public reads, applying fastp at Q25 and MiXCR, and retained in-frame beta chains. Records with the same CDR3 protein are collapsed into one entry carrying the most frequent genes and DNA. None of the V and J calls come from the authors' own analysis; TCRdb made them. The sample yields 150,000 or so distinct CDR3 sequences; 22% were counted once. Clones ranked in the top ten supply 0.11% of the sample.

Material for sequencing was naive CD4+ T cells from blood. The label giving this sample's cell subset or site can be read as: naive T cells, CD45RA high CD27+. This receptor was taken from a human donor in good health. This sequence uses TRBV6-5 and TRBJ1-5; the D segment could be TRBD1, given 6 matching bases. The CDR3: CATKGGKGYNQPQHF. The nucleotide sequence reads TGTGCCACCAAGGGGGGCAAGGGATACAATCAGCCCCAGCATTTT.